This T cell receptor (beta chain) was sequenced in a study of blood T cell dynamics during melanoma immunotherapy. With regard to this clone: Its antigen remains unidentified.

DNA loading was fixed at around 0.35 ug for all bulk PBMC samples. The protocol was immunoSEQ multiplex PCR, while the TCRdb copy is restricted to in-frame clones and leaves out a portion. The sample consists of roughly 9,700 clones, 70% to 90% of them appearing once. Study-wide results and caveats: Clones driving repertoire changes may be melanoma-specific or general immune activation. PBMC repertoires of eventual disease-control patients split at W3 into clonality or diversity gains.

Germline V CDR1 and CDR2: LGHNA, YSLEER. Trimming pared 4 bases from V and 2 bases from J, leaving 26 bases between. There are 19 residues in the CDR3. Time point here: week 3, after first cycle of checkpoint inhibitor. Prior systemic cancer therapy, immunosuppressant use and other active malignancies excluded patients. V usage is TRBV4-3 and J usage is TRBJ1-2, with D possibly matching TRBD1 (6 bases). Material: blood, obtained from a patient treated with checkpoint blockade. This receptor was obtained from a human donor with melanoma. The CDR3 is CASSLFFGGQNQQNYGYTF. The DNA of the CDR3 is TGCGCCAGCAGCCTCTTTTTTGGAGGACAGAACCAACAAAACTATGGCTACACCTTC.